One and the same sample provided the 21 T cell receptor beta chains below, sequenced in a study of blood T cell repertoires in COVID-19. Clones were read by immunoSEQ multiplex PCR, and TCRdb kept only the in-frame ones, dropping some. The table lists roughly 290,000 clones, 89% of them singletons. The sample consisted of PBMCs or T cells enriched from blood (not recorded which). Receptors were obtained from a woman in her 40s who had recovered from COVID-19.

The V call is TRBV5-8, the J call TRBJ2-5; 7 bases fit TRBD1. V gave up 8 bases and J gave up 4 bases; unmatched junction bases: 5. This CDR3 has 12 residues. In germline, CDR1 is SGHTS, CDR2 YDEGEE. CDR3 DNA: TGTGCCAGGACAGGGCGTTTAGAGACCCAGTACTTC. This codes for CARTGRLETQYF.

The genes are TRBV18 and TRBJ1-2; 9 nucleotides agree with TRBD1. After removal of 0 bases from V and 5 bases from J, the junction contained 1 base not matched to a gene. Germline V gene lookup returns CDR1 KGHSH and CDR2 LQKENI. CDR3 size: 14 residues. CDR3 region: CASSPPGTGYGYTF. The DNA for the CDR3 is TGTGCCAGCTCACCACCCGGGACAGGGTATGGCTACACCTTC.

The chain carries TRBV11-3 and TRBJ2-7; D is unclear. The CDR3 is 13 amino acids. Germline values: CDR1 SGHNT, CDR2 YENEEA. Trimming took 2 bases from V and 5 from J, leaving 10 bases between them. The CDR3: CASSLSSLDEQYF. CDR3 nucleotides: TGTGCCAGCAGCTTAAGTAGCCTCGACGAGCAGTACTTC.

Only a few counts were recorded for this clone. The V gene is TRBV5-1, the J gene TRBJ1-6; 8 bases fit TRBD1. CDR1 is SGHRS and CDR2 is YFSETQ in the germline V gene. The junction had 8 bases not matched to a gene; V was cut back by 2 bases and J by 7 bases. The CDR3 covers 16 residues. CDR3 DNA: TGCGCCAGCAGCTTATACCGGCAGGGGGCGAATTCACCCCTCCACTTT. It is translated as CASSLYRQGANSPLHF. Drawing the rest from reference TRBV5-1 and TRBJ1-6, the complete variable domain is KAGVTQTPRYLIKTRGQQVTLSCSPISGHRSVSWYQQTPGQGLQFLFEYFSETQRNKGNFPGRFSGRQFSNSRSEMNVSTLELGDSALYLCASSLYRQGANSPLHFGNGTRLTVT.

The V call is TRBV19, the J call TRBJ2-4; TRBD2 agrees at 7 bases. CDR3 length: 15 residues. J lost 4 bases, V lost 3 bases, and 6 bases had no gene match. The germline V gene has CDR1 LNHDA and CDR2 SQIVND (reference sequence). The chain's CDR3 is CASSMLGAGKNIQYF. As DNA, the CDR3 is TGTGCCAGTAGTATGCTGGGAGCGGGGAAAAACATTCAGTACTTC.

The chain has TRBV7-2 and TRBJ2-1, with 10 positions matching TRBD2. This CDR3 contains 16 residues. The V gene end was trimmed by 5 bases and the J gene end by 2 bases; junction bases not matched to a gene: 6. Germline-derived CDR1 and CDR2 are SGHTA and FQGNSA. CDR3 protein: CASSPSGGVAYNEQFF. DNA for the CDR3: TGTGCCAGCAGCCCTAGCGGGGGTGTAGCCTACAATGAGCAGTTCTTC.

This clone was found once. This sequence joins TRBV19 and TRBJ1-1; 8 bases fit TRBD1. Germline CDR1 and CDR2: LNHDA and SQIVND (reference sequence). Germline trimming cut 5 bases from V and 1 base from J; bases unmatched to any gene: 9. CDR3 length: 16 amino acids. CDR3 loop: CASSPRTGRGNTEAFF. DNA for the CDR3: TGTGCCAGTAGTCCCCGGACAGGGCGGGGGAACACTGAAGCTTTCTTT.

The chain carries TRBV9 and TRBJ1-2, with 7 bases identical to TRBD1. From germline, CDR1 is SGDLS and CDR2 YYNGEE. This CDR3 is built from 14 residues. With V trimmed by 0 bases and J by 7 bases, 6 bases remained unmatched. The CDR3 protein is CASSVGGGAGGYTF. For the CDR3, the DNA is TGTGCCAGCAGCGTAGGAGGGGGCGCGGGTGGCTACACCTTC.

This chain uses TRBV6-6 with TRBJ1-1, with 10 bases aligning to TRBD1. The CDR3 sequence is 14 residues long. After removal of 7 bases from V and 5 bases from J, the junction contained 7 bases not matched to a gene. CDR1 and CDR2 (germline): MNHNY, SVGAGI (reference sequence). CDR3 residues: CASTRGTGVTEAFF. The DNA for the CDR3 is TGTGCCAGCACTAGGGGGACAGGGGTGACTGAAGCTTTCTTT.

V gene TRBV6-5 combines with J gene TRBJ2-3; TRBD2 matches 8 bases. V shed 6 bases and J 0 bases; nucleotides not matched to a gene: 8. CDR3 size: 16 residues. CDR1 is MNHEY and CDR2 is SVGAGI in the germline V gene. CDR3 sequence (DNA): TGTGCCAGCAGATACGGGAGGGGCGTTAGCACAGATACGCAGTATTTT. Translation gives CASRYGRGVSTDTQYF.

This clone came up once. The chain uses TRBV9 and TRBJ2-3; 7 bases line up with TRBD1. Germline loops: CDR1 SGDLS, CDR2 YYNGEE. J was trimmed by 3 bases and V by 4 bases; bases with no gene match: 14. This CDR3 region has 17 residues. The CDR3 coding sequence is TGTGCCAGCAGCCCGACGAGGGGGCGGGTAAGGACAGATACGCAGTATTTT. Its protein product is CASSPTRGRVRTDTQYF.

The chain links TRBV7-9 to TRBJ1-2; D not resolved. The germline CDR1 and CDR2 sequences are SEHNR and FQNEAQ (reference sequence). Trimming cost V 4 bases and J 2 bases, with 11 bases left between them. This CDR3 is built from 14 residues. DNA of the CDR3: TGTGCCAGCAGCTCTCTCACGCTAAACTATGGCTACACCTTC. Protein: CASSSLTLNYGYTF.

The CDR3 bases are TGTGCCAGCAGTTCCCGACAGGGGCGGTGGAACACTGAAGCTTTCTTT. The encoded protein is CASSSRQGRWNTEAFF. The chain couples TRBV6-5 to TRBJ1-1; 8 bases fit TRBD1. This CDR3 is 16 amino acids long. The junction had 8 bases not matched to a gene; V was cut back by 4 bases and J by 1 base. Germline CDR1 is MNHEY and CDR2 is SVGAGI.

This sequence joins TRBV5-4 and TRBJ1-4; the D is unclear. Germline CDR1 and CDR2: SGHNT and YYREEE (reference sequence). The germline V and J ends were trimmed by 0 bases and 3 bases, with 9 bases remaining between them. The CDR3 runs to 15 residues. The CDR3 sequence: CASSLGGPSNEKLFF. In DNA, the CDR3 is TGTGCCAGCAGCTTGGGAGGGCCCTCTAATGAAAAACTGTTTTTT.

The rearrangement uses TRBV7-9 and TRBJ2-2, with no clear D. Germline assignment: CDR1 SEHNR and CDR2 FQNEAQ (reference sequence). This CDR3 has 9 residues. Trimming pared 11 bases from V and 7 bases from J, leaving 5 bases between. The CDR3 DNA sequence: TGTGCCTACGGCGGGGAGCTGTTTTTT. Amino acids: CAYGGELFF.

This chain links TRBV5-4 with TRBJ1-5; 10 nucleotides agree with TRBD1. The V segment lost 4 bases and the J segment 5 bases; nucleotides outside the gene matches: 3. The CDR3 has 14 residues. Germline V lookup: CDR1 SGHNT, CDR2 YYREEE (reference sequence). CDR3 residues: CASSMDRGYQPQHF. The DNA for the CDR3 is TGTGCCAGCAGCATGGACAGGGGGTATCAGCCCCAGCATTTT.

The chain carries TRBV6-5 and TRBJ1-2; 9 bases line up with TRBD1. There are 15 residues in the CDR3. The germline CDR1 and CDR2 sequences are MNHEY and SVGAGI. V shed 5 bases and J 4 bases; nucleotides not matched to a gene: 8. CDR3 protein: CASSTGTGYRYGYTF. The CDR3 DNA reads TGTGCCAGCAGTACCGGGACAGGGTACCGCTATGGCTACACCTTC.

The CDR3 nucleotides are TGTGCCACCAGCAGAGATCGGGCGCAGGGCGAAGCTTTCTTT. Translated, it gives CATSRDRAQGEAFF. The chain recombines TRBV15 with TRBJ1-1; D might be TRBD1 (5 bases). The CDR3 extends over 14 amino acids. Germline V gene lookup returns CDR1 LNHNV and CDR2 YYDKDF (reference sequence). The V gene lost 0 bases and the J gene lost 8 bases, with 13 bases spanning the gap.

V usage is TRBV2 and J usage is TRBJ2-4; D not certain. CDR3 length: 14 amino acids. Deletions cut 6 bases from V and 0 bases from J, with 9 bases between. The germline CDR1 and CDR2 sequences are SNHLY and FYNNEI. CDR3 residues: CASRKEIAKNIQYF. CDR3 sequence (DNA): TGTGCCAGCAGAAAGGAGATAGCCAAAAACATTCAGTACTTC.

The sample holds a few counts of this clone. CDR3 DNA: TGCGCCAGCAGCCAGGTTTCTCTGCGGGGGGCGTCTTACAATGAGCAGTTCTTC. It specifies CASSQVSLRGASYNEQFF. J is TRBJ2-1 and V is TRBV4-1; TRBD2 matches 8 bases. This CDR3 region has 18 residues. J was trimmed by 4 bases and V by 3 bases; bases with no gene match: 14. CDR1 is MGHRA, CDR2 YSYEKL, per germline.

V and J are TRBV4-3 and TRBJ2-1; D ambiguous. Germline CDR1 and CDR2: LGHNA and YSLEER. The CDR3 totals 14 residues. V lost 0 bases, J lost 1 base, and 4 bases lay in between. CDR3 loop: CASSQDYSYNEQFF. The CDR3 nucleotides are TGCGCCAGCAGCCAAGACTATTCCTACAATGAGCAGTTCTTC.